This entry describes one T cell receptor beta chain. This clonotype was observed a handful of times. Its binding antigen is unknown. No much larger clone is present one base from it, and per-base qualities are unavailable. PBMCs were isolated by Ficoll-Paque density gradient centrifugation. These data come from a study of T-cell memory formation after mild COVID-19 (dated by TCRdb to about 2021). At the level of the whole study: TCR sequence clusters from the two donors were found to be largely donor specific. In a couple of donors, T-cell clones that expanded and contracted after mild COVID-19 were tracked by sequencing TCRalpha and TCRbeta repertoires over time. The cohort comprised two young, previously healthy adult volunteers, one female and one male. Broad study findings and their caveats: Clones contracting from day 15 to 85 had balanced CD4/CD8 phenotypes, while a second wave expanding from day 15 to 37 was biased towards CD4+. The study included only a couple of mild cases, and larger cohorts that include severe cases with pre-infection samples were judged to be necessary. Contracting CD4+ clones turned up mainly in the CM and EM memory subsets, whereas EMRA was where CD8+ clones were enriched. The second-wave clones that peaked on day 37 were not confirmed to be SARS-CoV-2 specific. Some responding clones were found in pre-infection memory, which suggests that pre-existing cross-reactive memory T cells took part in the SARS-CoV-2 response.

Sequencing instrument: Illumina NovaSeq 6000. Using 5'RACE with constant-segment primers, TCRalpha and TCRbeta cDNA libraries were constructed, with sample barcodes and unique molecular identifiers added in the process. Trizol reagent was used to extract RNA from every sample. Amplification of the libraries took two PCR steps, and the second step added a second sample barcode plus Illumina TruSeq adapters. Sequencing of the libraries was done on an Illumina NovaSeq, producing 2 x 150 bp paired-end reads. Turning to the authors' computational methods: With migec v1.2.7, reads were demultiplexed and then collapsed into UMI-guided consensus sequences. With mixcr v2.1.11, UMI consensuses were aligned to TRA and TRB V and J templates and assembled into clonotypes. Clonotypes were classified as expanded or contracted when called significant by both edgeR and NoisET, with noise models trained on biological replicates. edgeR calls used a false discovery rate-adjusted p below 0.01 and a log2 fold-change threshold of 1. As an exploratory analysis of dynamics, max-normalized trajectories of the 1000 most abundant clonotypes were examined by PCA with hierarchical clustering. Each responding clone was given a CD4 or CD8 phenotype based on the CD4+ and CD8+ repertoires, which had been sequenced separately. TCRdb trimmed public reads at Q25 via fastp, called clones via MiXCR and kept in-frame beta chains. Every CDR3 protein is listed once, alongside the most common genes and DNA of its rows. None of the V and J calls come from the authors' own analysis; TCRdb made them. Recorded for this sample are fewer than 650,000 distinct CDR3 sequences; approximately 21% of them occurred a single time. Clones ranked in the top ten supply roughly 9.1% of the sample.

The CDR3 spans 17 residues, from the cysteine through the phenylalanine. Solely the CDR3 DNA is kept, with 51 bases framed from the first base. V has 3 bases trimmed and J has 2 bases trimmed; junction bases matching no gene number 11. The receptor was isolated from an adult woman who had mild COVID-19 (a few samples of this study predate the infection). The sample titles of this study are shuffled in the database, so cell type and time point are left out; the donor was told from shared clones. The chain is assembled from TRBV12-3 or TRBV12-4 and TRBJ2-3, with 7 central nucleotides matching TRBD2. Sequenced material: PBMCs or a T cell subset sorted from them (not recorded which). Read as DNA, the sequence is TGTGCCAGCAGTTTTGACCTTGGCGGGGGATACACAGATACGCAGTATTTT. This is translated as CASSFDLGGGYTDTQYF.